This TCR beta chain was recorded in a study of T cell responses to AZD1222 COVID-19 vaccine. Germline-derived CDR1 and CDR2 are SGHDT and YYEEEE. Trimming took 4 bases from V and 5 from J; bases not matched to a gene: 16. The CDR3 has 19 amino acids. TCRdb keeps only in-frame clones here, not all; method: immunoSEQ multiplex PCR. The sample holds 90,000 to 130,000 clones, roughly 87% seen once. The sequence came from an adult in good health. The sequences come from peripheral blood, collected on day 0 of AZD1222 vaccination. The gene calls are TRBV5-6 and TRBJ2-5, with TRBD2 matching 14 bases. The CDR3 sequence is CASSHTGGKGLAGVETQYF. CDR3 nucleotide sequence: TGTGCCAGCAGCCATACAGGGGGTAAGGGACTAGCGGGAGTTGAGACCCAGTACTTC.